Included here is one TCR beta chain sequence, with context. What it binds is unknown. CDR1 is SQVTM and CDR2 is ANQGSEA in the germline V gene. The junction had 12 bases not matched to a gene; V was cut back by 3 bases and J by 5 bases. This CDR3 has 15 amino acids. Primed by a sample-barcoded 5' primer and a J-beta primer mix, a second PCR proceeded for roughly 6 to 12 cycles. All samples gave at least 3 million CDR3-containing paired-end reads. MiXCR was run by TCRdb on the 5' RACE reads, yielding one entry per CDR3 protein. The sample has about 970,000 distinct CDR3 sequences; just over 50% are singletons. This sample was taken from a study of blood T cells in healthy people across ages. General study points: Researchers deemed the diversity estimates from one million T cells underestimates. More naive CD4+ cells and higher diversity were found in long-lived than in aged donors.

What was sequenced was blood. V usage is TRBV29-1 and J usage is TRBJ2-5, with 7 positions matching TRBD1. The sequence came from a woman aged 55-75 years in good health. The CDR3 DNA is TGCAGCGTTGAGCCCGAAAGGGGGCGCGGGGAGACCCAGTACTTC. It specifies CSVEPERGRGETQYF.